This TCR beta chain originates from a study of T cells expressing NK-cell markers (dated by TCRdb to between 2020 and 2021). About the study as a whole: About 8 donors provided sorted CD3+CD56+NKG2C+, CD3+CD56+NKG2C- and CD3+CD56-NKG2C+ T-cell subsets, whose TCR beta-chain repertoires were profiled. Illumina HiSeq 2000/2500, MiSeq or NextSeq was used to sequence libraries as 2 x 150 bp reads. The eight sequenced donors were randomly selected healthy volunteers, three men and five women. Among the eight sequenced donors, only one was HCMV-seronegative, while the other seven were HCMV-seropositive. General study outcomes and caveats: Those dominant clonotypes were again the most abundant among CD3+CD56-NKG2C+ cells in a few donors, at roughly 25-65%. Whether the expanded NKG2C-expressing T cell clones were specific for HCMV antigens remained unclear. For six donors, the dominant CD3+CD56+NKG2C+ clonotypes were among the top 10 CD8+ clonotypes and accounted for roughly 1.0-8% of CD8+ T cells.

As for this clonotype: Its antigen specificity is not known.

Sequencing instrument: Illumina HiSeq 2000. 5'RACE template switching, by which a universal primer site and unique molecular identifiers were added, was used to make TCR beta cDNA libraries. Synthesis of cDNA was primed from the TCR beta constant segment and was followed by two consecutive PCR amplification steps. The source study handled its data this way. MIGEC was used to demultiplex reads and group reads by UMI, and MiTCR was used to assemble and quantify clonotypes. To remove erroneous sequences, TCR cDNA sequences were retained only when supported by two or more reads. Downstream repertoire analysis used the tcR package, and clonotypes were matched across fractions by CDR3 nucleotide sequence plus V segment. Antigen specificity was annotated against VDJdb with VDJmatch, allowing one amino acid substitution in CDR3. Following reprocessing of the reads by TCRdb, the data hold one row per CDR3 protein sequence and no DNA is available. In this record, the V and J calls reflect TCRdb's handling and not the investigators' own analysis. This sample's records show 550,000 to 600,000 distinct CDR3 sequences. The ten largest account for 3% to 4.5% of the sample.

The CDR3 covers 16 residues, taking in both the cysteine and the phenylalanine. DNA is not on record. CDR1 and CDR2, per the germline V gene, are SGHRS and YFSETQ. A commercial ELISA kit detecting HCMV-specific IgG in serum was used to determine HCMV serostatus. Peripheral blood mononuclear cells were isolated from blood by Ficoll density gradient centrifugation. The sequence was obtained from a man in his late teens or twenties in good health. Donor details come from another sample of the same person, matched by shared clones. Specimen: blood T cells: a sorted CD56 or NKG2C T cell subset, CD4+ or CD8+ T cells, or bulk PBMC T cells (not recorded which). The V and J genes are TRBV5-1 and TRBJ1-4. The CDR3 region: CASSLGGTGSNEKLFF.